Described below is a single TCR beta chain sequence and its context. The sample originates from a study of blood T cell repertoires in COVID-19. V dropped 4 bases and J dropped 2 bases, with 12 bases sitting between them. Germline CDR1 is SGHTA and CDR2 is FQGNSA. The CDR3 spans 14 residues. The repertoire was sequenced with immunoSEQ multiplex PCR; TCRdb's copy has only in-frame clones and lacks some. The data hold 200,000 to 250,000 clones, with just over 85% observed a single time. V usage is TRBV7-2 and J usage is TRBJ2-7, with D perhaps TRBD1 (6 bases). This TCR came from a young man with active or convalescent COVID-19. Sequencing was carried out using peripheral blood. The CDR3 loop is CASSSNRVAYEQYF. The CDR3 nucleotides are TGTGCCAGCAGCTCCAACAGGGTAGCCTACGAGCAGTACTTC. Full variable domain (missing parts from reference TRBV7-2 and TRBJ2-7): GAGVSQSPSNKVTEKGKDVELRCDPISGHTALYWYRQSLGQGLEFLIYFQGNSAPDKSGLPSDRFSAERTGGSVSTLTIQRTQQEDSAVYLCASSSNRVAYEQYFGPGTRLTVT.